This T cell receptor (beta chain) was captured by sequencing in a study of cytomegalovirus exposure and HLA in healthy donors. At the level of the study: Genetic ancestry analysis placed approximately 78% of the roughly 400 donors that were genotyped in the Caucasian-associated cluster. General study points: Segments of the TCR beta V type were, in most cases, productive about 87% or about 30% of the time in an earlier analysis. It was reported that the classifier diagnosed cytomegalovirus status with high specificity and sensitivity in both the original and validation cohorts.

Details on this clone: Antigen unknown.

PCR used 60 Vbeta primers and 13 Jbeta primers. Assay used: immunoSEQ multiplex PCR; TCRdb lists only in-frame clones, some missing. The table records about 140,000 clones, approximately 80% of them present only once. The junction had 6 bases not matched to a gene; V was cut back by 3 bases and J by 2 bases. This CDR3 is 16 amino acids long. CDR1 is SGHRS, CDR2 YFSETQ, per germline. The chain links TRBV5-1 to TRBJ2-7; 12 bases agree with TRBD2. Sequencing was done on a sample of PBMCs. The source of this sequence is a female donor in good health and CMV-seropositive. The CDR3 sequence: CASSSFLAGGPYEQYF. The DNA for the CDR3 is TGCGCCAGCAGCTCTTTCCTAGCGGGAGGGCCCTACGAGCAGTACTTC. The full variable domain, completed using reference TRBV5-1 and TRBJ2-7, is KAGVTQTPRYLIKTRGQQVTLSCSPISGHRSVSWYQQTPGQGLQFLFEYFSETQRNKGNFPGRFSGRQFSNSRSEMNVSTLELGDSALYLCASSSFLAGGPYEQYFGPGTRLTVT.